These 16 T cell receptor beta chains share one sample of origin, sequenced in a study of blood T cell repertoires in COVID-19. Generated by immunoSEQ multiplex PCR, the TCRdb table keeps only in-frame clones and is missing some. This sample has about 210,000 clones, with around 80% found just once. The sample consisted of peripheral blood. Receptor source: a man aged 50 to 59 with active or convalescent COVID-19.

The J gene is TRBJ1-4, the V gene TRBV3-1 (or the pseudogene TRBV3-2); D unresolved. This CDR3 comprises 15 residues. Trimming removed 2 bases at V and 3 bases at J, with 10 bases between. CDR1 LGHDT and CDR2 YNNKEL come from the germline V gene (reference sequence). For the CDR3, the DNA is TGTGCCAGCAGCCAACGAGGAGACTCTAATGAAAAACTGTTTTTT. It codes for CASSQRGDSNEKLFF.

The V gene is TRBV4-3, the J gene TRBJ2-2; a weak D match, TRBD2 (6 bases). The CDR3 sequence is 17 residues long. Germline V gives CDR1 LGHNA, CDR2 YSLEER. V dropped 0 bases and J dropped 5 bases, with 16 bases sitting between them. CDR3 loop: CASSQEYPGGMTGELFF. Written as DNA, the CDR3 is TGCGCCAGCAGCCAAGAATACCCTGGGGGGATGACCGGGGAGCTGTTTTTT.

The V call is TRBV2, the J call TRBJ2-5; the match to TRBD1 covers 8 bases. The CDR3 has 12 residues. V lost 8 bases and J lost 2; bases outside the gene matches: 1. CDR1 SNHLY and CDR2 FYNNEI come from the germline V gene. The CDR3 DNA reads as TGTGCCAGCCACAGGGGGCAAGAGACCCAGTACTTC. This gives the protein CASHRGQETQYF.

The V call is TRBV2, the J call TRBJ1-3; D gene ambiguous. Per germline, CDR1 SNHLY and CDR2 FYNNEI. This CDR3 has 13 residues. The V gene lost 2 bases and the J gene lost 0 bases, with 2 bases spanning the gap. In DNA form, the CDR3 reads TGTGCCAGCAGTGAATACTCTGGAAACACCATATATTTT. Translated: CASSEYSGNTIYF.

The chain recombines TRBV27 with TRBJ2-3; TRBD2 is a possible D gene (5 bases). The CDR3 covers 14 residues. V was pared by 6 bases and J by 2 bases, with 12 bases between. From germline, CDR1 is MNHEY and CDR2 SMNVEV (reference sequence). In DNA, the CDR3 is TGTGCCAGCAGCCTCAAACTAGTCACAGATACGCAGTATTTT. Residues: CASSLKLVTDTQYF.

This chain links TRBV9 with TRBJ2-5, with 7 bases identical to TRBD1. The ends lost 3 bases at V and 5 bases at J; junction bases unmatched: 10. The CDR3 consists of 15 residues. CDR1 is SGDLS, CDR2 YYNGEE, per germline. CDR3 sequence (DNA): TGTGCCAGCAGCGCAACCCAGGGGGATGGGGAGACCCAGTACTTC. It codes for CASSATQGDGETQYF.

This clone was detected a few times. This chain uses TRBV5-6 with TRBJ2-7; weak D call: TRBD1 (6 bases). Germline V gives CDR1 SGHDT, CDR2 YYEEEE. The CDR3 consists of 12 residues. Trimming took off 4 bases at V and 3 bases at J, with 8 bases between the two ends. The CDR3 region is CASSRGFYEQYV. Here the CDR3 DNA reads TGTGCCAGCAGCAGGGGGTTCTACGAGCAGTACGTC.

The chain employs TRBV9 and TRBJ2-2; tentatively, D is TRBD2 (6 bases). The CDR3 totals 16 residues. V was pared by 0 bases and J by 3 bases, with 12 bases between. The germline V gene has CDR1 SGDLS and CDR2 YYNGEE. CDR3 sequence: CASSVGAGGDTGELFF. CDR3 nucleotide sequence: TGTGCCAGCAGCGTAGGAGCAGGAGGGGACACCGGGGAGCTGTTTTTT. The variable domain in full, completed from reference TRBV9 and TRBJ2-2, reads DSGVTQTPKHLITATGQRVTLRCSPRSGDLSVYWYQQSLDQGLQFLIQYYNGEERAKGNILERFSAQQFPDLHSELNLSSLELGDSALYFCASSVGAGGDTGELFFGEGSRLTVL.

This clone was seen just once. The chain has TRBV5-1 and TRBJ2-7, with D tentatively TRBD1 (5 bases). Deletions cut 1 base from V and 1 base from J, with 12 bases between. Germline V gives CDR1 SGHRS, CDR2 YFSETQ. This CDR3 is 15 amino acids long. CDR3 residues: CASSLKGVGSYEQYF. The CDR3 DNA is TGCGCCAGCAGCTTGAAAGGGGTCGGGTCCTACGAGCAGTACTTC.

This chain links TRBV5-1 with TRBJ2-7, with D perhaps matching TRBD1 (6 bases). V dropped 0 bases and J dropped 2 bases, with 15 bases sitting between them. In germline, CDR1 is SGHRS, CDR2 YFSETQ. The CDR3 is 16 amino acids. The DNA for the CDR3 is TGCGCCAGCAGCTTGGGGCCACAGGGTAGCGCCTACGAGCAGTACTTC. This translates into CASSLGPQGSAYEQYF.

The CDR3 region has the DNA TGTGCCAGCAGCTTTGGGGGGGCGGGTTCCTATGGCTACACCTTC. Protein sequence: CASSFGGAGSYGYTF. The chain joins TRBV7-2 to TRBJ1-2; D might be TRBD1 (6 bases). The CDR3 spans 15 residues. Germline CDR1 is SGHTA and CDR2 is FQGNSA. The V and J ends lost 3 bases and 4 bases respectively, with 15 bases between them.

The CDR3 spells CASSIPDFPIAKNIQYF. The CDR3 DNA reads as TGTGCCAGCAGCATACCGGACTTCCCCATAGCCAAAAACATTCAGTACTTC. This rearrangement joins TRBV3-1 (or the pseudogene TRBV3-2) to TRBJ2-4; TRBD2 might be the D (5 bases). The CDR3 contains 17 residues. Between the trimmed V and J ends, which lost 5 bases and 0 bases, there was a span of 17 bases. Germline V gene lookup returns CDR1 LGHDT and CDR2 YNNKEL (reference sequence).

This rearrangement joins TRBV2 to TRBJ2-3; 9 bases line up with TRBD2. J gave up 3 bases and V 6 bases, and 16 bases lay outside the gene matches. The germline CDR1 and CDR2 sequences are SNHLY and FYNNEI. This CDR3 is 18 amino acids long. In DNA, the CDR3 is TGTGCCAGCAGCGACCCTCGAGGTAGCGGGAGTGAGACAGATACGCAGTATTTT. Amino acids: CASSDPRGSGSETDTQYF.

The chain uses TRBV5-1 and TRBJ1-3, with 9 positions matching TRBD1. The V and J ends lost 3 bases and 0 bases, in that order; junction bases with no gene match: 1. The CDR3 contains 15 residues. Germline-derived CDR1 and CDR2 are SGHRS and YFSETQ. As DNA, the CDR3 is TGCGCCAGCAGCTGGGACAGGGACTCTGGAAACACCATATATTTT. Translation: CASSWDRDSGNTIYF.

This sequence joins TRBV2 and TRBJ2-7; perhaps TRBD2 as D (5 bases). CDR1 and CDR2 (germline): SNHLY, FYNNEI. The V gene lost 7 bases and the J gene lost 4 bases, with 14 bases spanning the gap. The CDR3 has 13 amino acids. The CDR3 here is CASTRTVTYEQYV. CDR3 nucleotides: TGTGCCAGCACTAGGACTGTTACTTACGAGCAGTACGTC.

V and J are TRBV19 and TRBJ2-1; 9 bases align to TRBD2. Germline V gene lookup returns CDR1 LNHDA and CDR2 SQIVND (reference sequence). The CDR3 contains 16 residues. The trim removed 7 bases at V and 5 bases at J, leaving 12 bases unmatched. CDR3 bases: TGTGCCAGTACCCCCTGGGGGCGGGAGGGAAACAATGAGCAGTTCTTC. Translating gives CASTPWGREGNNEQFF.